The 14 T cell receptor beta chains below all came from one sample that was sequenced in a study of T cell repertoires in cytomegalovirus infection. TCRdb re-derived calls from the reads in MiXCR, one entry per CDR3 protein. The sample has about 890,000 distinct CDR3 sequences; roughly a third are singletons. For these TCRs, the target antigens are not known. Material: cultured CD8+ T cells from PBMCs, obtained from culture after CMV antigen stimulation. These receptors were taken from a human donor in good health (CMV status not recorded). Some clones in this sample may be carry-over from other donors' samples.

There are many counts of this clonotype. The chain uses TRBV7-9 and TRBJ2-1; D is perhaps TRBD2 (6 bases). The germline CDR1 and CDR2 sequences are SEHNR and FQNEAQ (reference sequence). The CDR3 runs 14 residues. V gave up 5 bases and J gave up 1 base, with 9 bases separating them. CDR3 DNA: TGTGCCAGCAGCGGGGGGATTTCCTACAATGAGCAGTTCTTC. This gives the protein CASSGGISYNEQFF.

This clonotype was counted many times. This chain links TRBV20-1 with TRBJ1-1; maybe TRBD1 (6 bases). The CDR3 consists of 15 residues. Trimming pared 4 bases from V and 2 bases from J, leaving 17 bases between. Germline loops: CDR1 DFQATT, CDR2 SNEGSKA (reference sequence). The CDR3 reads CSATPEEQGNTEAFF. CDR3 bases: TGCAGTGCTACCCCGGAGGAACAGGGAAACACTGAAGCTTTCTTT.

This clonotype has a handful of counts. V is TRBV6-6 and J is TRBJ1-2; D is possibly TRBD1 (6 bases). Germline assignment: CDR1 MNHNY and CDR2 SVGAGI (reference sequence). This CDR3 is built from 14 residues. V was shortened by 7 bases and J by 4 bases, with 16 bases between the two germline ends. The CDR3 sequence: CASTTTGSGYGYTF. CDR3 coding DNA: TGTGCCAGCACCACCACAGGGTCGGGCTATGGCTACACCTTC.

This clonotype was picked up a small number of times. The genes are TRBV5-4 and TRBJ1-2, with unresolved D. The germline V gene has CDR1 SGHNT and CDR2 YYREEE (reference sequence). V was clipped by 3 bases and J by 0 bases, with 15 bases between them. The CDR3 covers 16 residues. The CDR3 DNA follows: TGTGCCAGCAGCTCCGAAAGGGCAACTCCTAACTATGGCTACACCTTC. Protein product: CASSSERATPNYGYTF. The full variable domain, rest sourced from reference TRBV5-4 and TRBJ1-2, is ETGVTQSPTHLIKTRGQQVTLRCSSQSGHNTVSWYQQALGQGPQFIFQYYREEENGRGNFPPRFSGLQFPNYSSELNVNALELDDSALYLCASSSERATPNYGYTFGSGTRLTVV.

This clonotype came up a few times. The J gene is TRBJ1-2, the V gene TRBV27; 8 bases line up with TRBD1. Germline lookup yields CDR1 MNHEY and CDR2 SMNVEV (reference sequence). Trimming cost V 4 bases and J 6 bases; bases outside gene matches: 10. The CDR3 totals 15 residues. Here the CDR3 DNA reads TGTGCCAGCAGTTCTGACAGGGGAAGACGGGATGGCTACACCTTC. Translation gives CASSSDRGRRDGYTF.

This clonotype was picked up many times. J is TRBJ2-2 and V is TRBV6-1, with 7 bases fitting TRBD1. V lost 6 bases, J lost 6 bases, and 16 bases stayed unmatched. CDR1 MNHNS and CDR2 SASEGT come from the germline V gene. The CDR3 has 17 amino acids. The CDR3 region has the DNA TGTGCCAGCAGCGCACAGGGGTGGGGGTTGGACGCCGGGGAGCTGTTTTTT. Translating it yields CASSAQGWGLDAGELFF.

This clonotype was observed a handful of times. At one end, the junction sequence differs from germline, possibly due to a read error. The genes are TRBV7-7 and TRBJ2-5; weak D call: TRBD1 (6 bases). Germline lookup yields CDR1 SSHAT and CDR2 FNYEAQ (reference sequence). The CDR3 loop spans 15 amino acids. CDR3 bases: TGTGCTAGCAGCTTAGCGCTCGCGACAGGAGAGACCCAGTACTTC. Residues: CASSLALATGETQYF.

This clonotype was observed a handful of times. The chain is built from TRBV27 and TRBJ1-4; 8 nucleotides align to TRBD1. Trimming at V came to 10 bases and at J to 5 bases, leaving 6 bases not matched to a gene. Germline CDR1 is MNHEY and CDR2 is SMNVEV (reference sequence). CDR3 size: 13 residues. This CDR3 is CATGQGQNEKLFF. The CDR3 region has the DNA TGTGCCACCGGACAGGGCCAGAATGAAAAACTGTTTTTT.

This clonotype has only one observation. The gene calls are TRBV4-3 and TRBJ2-3; D is tentatively TRBD1 or TRBD2 (5 bases each). V was pared by 0 bases and J by 0 bases, with 13 bases between. The CDR3 totals 17 residues. Per the germline V gene, CDR1 is LGHNA and CDR2 is YSLEER. The CDR3 spells CASSQEGVTPSTDTQYF. The CDR3 DNA reads TGCGCCAGCAGCCAAGAGGGGGTCACCCCTAGCACAGATACGCAGTATTTT.

This clonotype was counted between two and nine times. The chain employs TRBV11-1 and TRBJ2-7; 7 bases align to TRBD2. This CDR3 spans 16 amino acids. The J segment lost 4 bases and the V segment lost 0 bases, leaving 9 bases of the junction unmatched. Germline CDR1 and CDR2: SGHAT and FQDESV (reference sequence). The CDR3 is CASSLARAGPAYEQYF. In nucleotides, the CDR3 is TGTGCCAGCAGCTTAGCTAGAGCGGGGCCCGCATACGAGCAGTACTTC.

The chain employs TRBV24-1 and TRBJ2-5; D unclear. Trimming pared 5 bases from V and 3 bases from J, leaving 12 bases between. The CDR3 extends over 14 amino acids. CDR1 and CDR2 from the germline V gene are KGHDR and SFDVKD. The CDR3 sequence: CATSASHGEETQYF. The DNA for the CDR3 is TGTGCCACCAGTGCCTCCCATGGGGAAGAGACCCAGTACTTC.

This clonotype showed up just a few times. The chain joins TRBV29-1 to TRBJ2-5; 14 bases match TRBD2. Germline V CDR1 and CDR2: SQVTM, ANQGSEA. The CDR3 sequence is 21 residues long. With V trimmed by 1 base and J by 5 bases, 21 bases remained unmatched. This CDR3 reads CSVEGLNIPGLAGASWETQYF. CDR3 nucleotide sequence: TGCAGCGTTGAAGGATTAAACATTCCGGGACTAGCGGGGGCGTCCTGGGAGACCCAGTACTTC.

This clonotype showed up many times. The CDR3 coding sequence is TGTGCCATTGGGAGGGCAGATACGCAGTATTTT. Encoded protein: CAIGRADTQYF. The genes are TRBV7-2 and TRBJ2-3; 7 nucleotides align to TRBD2. V gave up 10 bases and J gave up 4 bases; unmatched junction bases: 2. Germline V gene data show CDR1 as SGHTA and CDR2 as FQGNSA. The CDR3 extends over 11 amino acids.

The chain carries TRBV4-2 and TRBJ2-3; 13 bases are a match to TRBD2. The V gene's germline CDR1 is LGHNA and CDR2 YNFKEQ. Trimming cost V 4 bases and J 2 bases; bases outside gene matches: 15. CDR3 length: 20 residues. The DNA for the CDR3 is TGTGCCAGCAGCCGACGACTAGCGGGGGGAAACCTATACGACACAGATACGCAGTATTTT. Residues: CASSRRLAGGNLYDTDTQYF.